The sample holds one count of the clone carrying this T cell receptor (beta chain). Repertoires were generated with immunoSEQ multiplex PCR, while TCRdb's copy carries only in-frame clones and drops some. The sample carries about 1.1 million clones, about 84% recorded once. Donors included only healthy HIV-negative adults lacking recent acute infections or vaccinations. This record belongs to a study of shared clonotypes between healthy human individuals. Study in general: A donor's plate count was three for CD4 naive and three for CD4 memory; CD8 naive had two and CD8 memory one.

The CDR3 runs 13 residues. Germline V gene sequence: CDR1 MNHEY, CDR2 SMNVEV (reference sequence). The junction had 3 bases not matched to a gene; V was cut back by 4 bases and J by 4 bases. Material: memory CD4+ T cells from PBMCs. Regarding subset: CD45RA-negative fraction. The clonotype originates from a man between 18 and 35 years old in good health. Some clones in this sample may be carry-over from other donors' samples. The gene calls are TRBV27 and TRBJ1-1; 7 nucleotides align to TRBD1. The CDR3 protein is CASSSHRGTEAFF. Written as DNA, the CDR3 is TGTGCCAGCAGTTCCCACAGGGGCACTGAAGCTTTCTTT.